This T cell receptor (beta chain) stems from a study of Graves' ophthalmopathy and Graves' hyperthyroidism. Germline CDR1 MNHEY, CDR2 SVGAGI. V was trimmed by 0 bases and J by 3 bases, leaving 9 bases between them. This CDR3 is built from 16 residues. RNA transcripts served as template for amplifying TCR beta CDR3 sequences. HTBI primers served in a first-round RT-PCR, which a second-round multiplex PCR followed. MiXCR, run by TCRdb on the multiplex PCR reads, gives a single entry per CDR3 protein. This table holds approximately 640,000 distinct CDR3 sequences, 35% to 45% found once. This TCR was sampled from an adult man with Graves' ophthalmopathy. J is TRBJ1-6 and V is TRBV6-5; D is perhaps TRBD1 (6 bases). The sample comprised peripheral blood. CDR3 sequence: CASSYSMTGYNSPLHF. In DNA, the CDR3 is TGTGCCAGCAGTTACTCGATGACAGGCTATAATTCACCCCTCCACTTT.